Listed below are T cell receptor beta chains from one sample, sequenced in a study of T cells after yellow fever vaccination. TCRdb re-analysed the 5' RACE reads in MiXCR, keeping a single row per CDR3 protein. The sample consists of 200,000 to 300,000 distinct CDR3 sequences, approximately 6.3% of them appearing once. Material: CD4+ T cells sorted from PBMCs, obtained on the day of the yellow fever booster vaccination. The receptors were gathered from a young man who received the YFV17D yellow fever vaccine. CDR3s include the opening cysteine and the closing phenylalanine or tryptophan. Each record gives: J gene, V gene, CDR3 protein.

TRBJ2-7 | TRBV7-8 | CASSLARQEFYEQYF
TRBJ2-5 | TRBV5-5 | CASSLAVTGGVETQYF
TRBJ2-7 | TRBV20-1 | CSARDPNRGRFNEQYF
TRBJ2-2 | TRBV19 | CASSIGASSTGELFF
TRBJ2-7 | TRBV6-1 | CASSTPGQGYEQYF
TRBJ2-3 | TRBV12-3/TRBV12-4 | CASIGWAELGDTQYF
TRBJ2-5 | TRBV23-1 | CASFRPGAQETQYF
TRBJ2-5 | TRBV10-3 | CAISDALAETQYF
TRBJ2-7 | TRBV5-6 | CASSDPGQGYYEQYF
TRBJ1-2 | TRBV7-6 | CASSSDENYGYTF
TRBJ2-2 | TRBV7-7 | CASSSGLGNTGELFF
TRBJ1-1 | TRBV20-1 | CSAREGGRRQNTEAFF